Listed below are T cell receptor beta chains from one sample, sequenced in a study of blood T cell repertoires in COVID-19. Measured with immunoSEQ multiplex PCR; TCRdb has only the in-frame clones, and not every one. The repertoire holds more than 100,000 clones, with around 88% as singletons. The source material was peripheral blood. These receptors came from a human donor in a cohort sampled during active COVID-19. Both conserved end residues are part of each CDR3. A D gene is named only where the DNA matches it firmly. Clone size, where shown, is once, few, many, or a class for clones that have expanded.

>TRBV7-2|TRBJ1-3|NA|NA
TGTGCCAGCAGCCTTAGGATAGCCGGGGGTAACACCATATATTTT
CASSLRIAGGNTIYF
>TRBV7-9|TRBJ2-3|NA|TRBD1
TGTGCCAGCAGCAGGGTCCAGGGGGCAGCAGATACGCAGTATTTT
CASSRVQGAADTQYF
>TRBV7-3|TRBJ1-2|NA|NA
TGTGCCAGCAGCTTACAACGGGATGGGTATGGCTACACCTTC
CASSLQRDGYGYTF
>TRBV2|TRBJ2-5|NA|TRBD2
TGTGCCAGCAGTGGCCTAGCGGTCCTGGGGACCCAGTACTTC
CASSGLAVLGTQYF
>TRBV3-1/TRBV3-2|TRBJ2-5|NA|TRBD2
TGTGCCAGCAGCCAAGCCCGGGGGGGCCAAGAGACCCAGTACTTC
CASSQARGGQETQYF
>TRBV6-5|TRBJ1-1|NA|NA
TGTGCCAGCAGTTACTCAAACAGGGAATGGACTGAAGCTTTCTTT
CASSYSNREWTEAFF
>TRBV6-2/TRBV6-3|TRBJ2-7|NA|TRBD2
TGTGCCAGCAGCCCACTTCAACTAGCGGGGGAGCTCTACGAGCAGTACTTC
CASSPLQLAGELYEQYF
>TRBV5-1|TRBJ2-5|NA|TRBD2
TGCGCCAGCAGCTTGGACCCTAGCGGGCAAGAGACCCAGTACTTC
CASSLDPSGQETQYF
>TRBV4-1|TRBJ1-1|few|NA
TGCGCCAGCAGCCAAGATGTGCAGGGTTACACTGAAGCTTTCTTT
CASSQDVQGYTEAFF
>TRBV30|TRBJ2-3|NA|NA
TGTGCCTGGACAGGTCTCGATACGCAGTATTTT
CAWTGLDTQYF
>TRBV5-1|TRBJ2-2|NA|NA
TGCGCCAGCAGCTTAGACAGGACCGGGGAGCTGTTTTTT
CASSLDRTGELFF
>TRBV5-5|TRBJ1-1|NA|NA
TGTGCCAGCAGCCCCGGCGATGGCACCCTCCCGGGGGCTTTCTTT
CASSPGDGTLPGAFF
>TRBV5-1|TRBJ2-5|NA|TRBD2
TGCGCCAGCAGCTTGGTAGCGGGAGCAGAGACCCAGTACTTC
CASSLVAGAETQYF
>TRBV10-2|TRBJ2-2|few|NA
TGCGCCAACGCAGAAGATGCGAACACCGGGGAGCTGTTTTTT
CANAEDANTGELFF
>TRBV6-4|TRBJ2-2|NA|TRBD1
TGTGCCAGCAAAGGGACAGGAAGTTCCGGGGAGCTGTTTTTT
CASKGTGSSGELFF
>TRBV20-1|TRBJ2-7|NA|NA
TGCAGTGCTAGACGGTCCTACGAGCAGTACTTC
CSARRSYEQYF
>TRBV18|TRBJ2-5|NA|NA
TGTGCCAGCTCACTAGGACAATTCCAAGAGACCCAGTACTTC
CASSLGQFQETQYF
>TRBV7-3|TRBJ1-1|NA|TRBD1
TGTGCCAGCAGCTCGACGGCGTCGGGACAGGGTAACACTGAAGCTTTCTTT
CASSSTASGQGNTEAFF
>TRBV19|TRBJ2-7|once|NA
TGTGCCAGTAGTATCGGAGGAGGGCCCTACGAGCAGTACTTC
CASSIGGGPYEQYF
>TRBV19|TRBJ1-1|NA|NA
TGTGCCAGTAGGAGGACTAGGGAGGGGCGTAAAACTGAAGCTTTCTTT
CASRRTREGRKTEAFF
>TRBV19|TRBJ1-1|NA|NA
TGTGCCAGTAGTATTTCGAAGGGGACTGAAGCTTTCTTT
CASSISKGTEAFF
>TRBV15|TRBJ2-7|NA|NA
TGTGCCACCAGGAGGACGGGTAGCGCTTCCTACGAGCAGTACTTC
CATRRTGSASYEQYF